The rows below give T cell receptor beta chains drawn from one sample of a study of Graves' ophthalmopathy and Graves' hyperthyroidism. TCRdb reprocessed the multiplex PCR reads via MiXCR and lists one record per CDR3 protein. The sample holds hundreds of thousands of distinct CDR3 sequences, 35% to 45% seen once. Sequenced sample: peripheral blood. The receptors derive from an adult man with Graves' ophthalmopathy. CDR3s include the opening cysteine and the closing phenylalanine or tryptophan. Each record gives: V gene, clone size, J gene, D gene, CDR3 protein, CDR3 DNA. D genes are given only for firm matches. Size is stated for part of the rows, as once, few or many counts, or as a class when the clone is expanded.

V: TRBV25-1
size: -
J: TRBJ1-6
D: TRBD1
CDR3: CAGTGADSPLHF
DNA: TGTGCCGGGACAGGGGCGGATTCACCCCTCCACTTT

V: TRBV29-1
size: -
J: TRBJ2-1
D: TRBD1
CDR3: CSMGQGYNEQFF
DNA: TGCAGCATGGGACAGGGATACAATGAGCAGTTCTTC

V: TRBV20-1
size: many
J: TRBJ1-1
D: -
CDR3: CSARSLSGLNTEAFF
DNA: TGCAGTGCTAGATCCCTTTCGGGCCTGAACACTGAAGCTTTCTTT

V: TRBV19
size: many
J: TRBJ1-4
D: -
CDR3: CASSIGGSGEKLFF
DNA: TGTGCCAGTAGTATTGGGGGCAGTGGTGAAAAACTGTTTTTT

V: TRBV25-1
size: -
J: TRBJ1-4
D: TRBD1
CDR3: CASSDVGQGSATEKLFF
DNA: TGTGCCAGCAGTGATGTGGGACAGGGGAGCGCCACTGAAAAACTGTTTTTT

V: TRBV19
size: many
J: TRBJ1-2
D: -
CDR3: CASHKNYGYTF
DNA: TGTGCCAGCCATAAAAACTATGGCTACACCTTC

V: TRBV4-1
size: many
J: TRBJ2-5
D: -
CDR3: CASSRKRTAVGETQYF
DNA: TGCGCCAGCAGCCGGAAAAGGACTGCGGTCGGGGAGACCCAGTACTTC

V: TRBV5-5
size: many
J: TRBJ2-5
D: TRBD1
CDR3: CASSLPRGSGETQYF
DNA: TGTGCCAGCAGCTTGCCCAGGGGGTCTGGAGAGACCCAGTACTTC

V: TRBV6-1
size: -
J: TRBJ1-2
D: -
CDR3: CASSEAYSRNYGYTF
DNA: TGTGCCAGCAGTGAAGCCTACAGCCGAAACTATGGCTACACCTTC

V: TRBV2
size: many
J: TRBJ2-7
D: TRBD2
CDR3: CASTSGRHEQYF
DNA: TGTGCCAGCACTAGCGGGAGACACGAGCAGTACTTC

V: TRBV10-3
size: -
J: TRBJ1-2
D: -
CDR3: CAISAPGEGYTF
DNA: TGTGCCATCAGTGCCCCCGGGGAGGGCTACACCTTC

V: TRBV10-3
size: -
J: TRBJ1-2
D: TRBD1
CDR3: CAITQGAGYGYTF
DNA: TGTGCCATCACCCAGGGGGCTGGATATGGCTACACCTTC

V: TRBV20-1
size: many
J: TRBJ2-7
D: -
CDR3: CSATLGLSEQYF
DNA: TGCAGTGCCACCTTAGGGCTCTCCGAGCAGTACTTC

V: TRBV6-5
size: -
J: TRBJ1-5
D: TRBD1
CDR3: CASRMTGGASNQPQHF
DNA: TGTGCCAGCAGGATGACAGGGGGGGCCAGCAATCAGCCCCAGCATTTT

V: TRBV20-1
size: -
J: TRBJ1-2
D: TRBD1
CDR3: CSAVPDRGSGGYTF
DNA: TGCAGTGCTGTGCCCGACAGGGGATCAGGCGGCTACACCTTC

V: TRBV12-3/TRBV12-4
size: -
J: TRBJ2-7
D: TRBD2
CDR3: CASSLAGTSGSLGGEQYF
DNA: TGTGCCAGCAGTTTGGCCGGGACTAGCGGGAGCTTGGGCGGCGAGCAGTACTTC

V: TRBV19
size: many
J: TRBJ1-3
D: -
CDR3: CASTPRGYSGNTIYF
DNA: TGTGCCAGTACCCCGCGGGGCTATTCTGGAAACACCATATATTTT

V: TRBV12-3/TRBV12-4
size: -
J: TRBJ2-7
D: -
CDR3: CASSFPLDRATYEQYF
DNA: TGTGCCAGCAGCTTTCCTCTCGACAGAGCCACCTACGAGCAGTACTTC

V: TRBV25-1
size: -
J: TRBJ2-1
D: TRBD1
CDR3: CASSVTGGSYNEQFF
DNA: TGTGCCAGCAGTGTAACAGGGGGCAGTTACAATGAGCAGTTCTTC

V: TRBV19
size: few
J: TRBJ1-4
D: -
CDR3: CASRPGAIDEKLFF
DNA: TGTGCCAGTAGACCCGGGGCTATCGATGAAAAACTGTTTTTT

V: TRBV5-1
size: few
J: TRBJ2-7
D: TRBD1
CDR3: CASSPGQGVYEQYF
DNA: TGCGCCAGCAGCCCCGGACAGGGGGTCTACGAGCAGTACTTC

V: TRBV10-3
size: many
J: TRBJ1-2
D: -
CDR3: CAISESTGGNGYTF
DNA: TGTGCCATCAGTGAGTCGACCGGGGGGAATGGCTACACCTTC

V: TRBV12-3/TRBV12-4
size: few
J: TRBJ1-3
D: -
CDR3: CASRSTSTSGNTIYF
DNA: TGTGCCAGCAGATCTACATCTACTTCCGGAAACACCATATATTTT

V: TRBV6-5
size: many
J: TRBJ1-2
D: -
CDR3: CASSYEGGSNYGYTF
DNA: TGTGCCAGCAGTTACGAGGGTGGATCTAACTATGGCTACACCTTC

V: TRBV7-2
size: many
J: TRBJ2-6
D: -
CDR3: CASSWDRWDGANVLTF
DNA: TGTGCCAGCAGCTGGGACCGTTGGGATGGGGCCAACGTCCTGACTTTC

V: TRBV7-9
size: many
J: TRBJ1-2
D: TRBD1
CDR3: CASSPGRDRPYYGYTF
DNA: TGTGCCAGCAGCCCGGGGAGGGACAGGCCCTACTATGGCTACACCTTC